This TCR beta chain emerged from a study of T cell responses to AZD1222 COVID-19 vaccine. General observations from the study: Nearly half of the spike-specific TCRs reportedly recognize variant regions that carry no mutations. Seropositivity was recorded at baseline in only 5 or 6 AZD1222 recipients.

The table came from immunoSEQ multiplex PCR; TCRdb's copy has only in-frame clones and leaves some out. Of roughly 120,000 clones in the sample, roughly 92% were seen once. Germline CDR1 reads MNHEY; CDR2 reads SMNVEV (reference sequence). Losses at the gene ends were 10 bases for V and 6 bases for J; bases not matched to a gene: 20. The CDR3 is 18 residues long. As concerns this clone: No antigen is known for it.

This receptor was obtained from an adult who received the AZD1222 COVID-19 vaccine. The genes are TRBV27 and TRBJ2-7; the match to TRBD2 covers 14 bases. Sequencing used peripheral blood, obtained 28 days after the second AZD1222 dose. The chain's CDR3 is CATQGQGETSGRAAEQYF. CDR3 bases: TGTGCCACCCAAGGCCAGGGGGAGACTAGCGGGAGGGCCGCCGAGCAGTACTTC.